This T cell receptor beta chain comes out of a study of cytomegalovirus exposure and HLA in healthy donors. The PCR made use of 60 Vbeta and 13 Jbeta primers. This table comes from immunoSEQ multiplex PCR, and its TCRdb copy is limited to in-frame clones, with some not included. The sample has about 140,000 clones; 82% are singletons. Study results and caveats: Donors were assumed by presence/absence analyses to have roughly uniform sequencing depth.

All the people who gave samples were healthy bone marrow donors. These donors counted as nominally healthy when sampled, but unrecorded immune exposures were likely. The count of this clone is one. The antigen is not known. The CDR3 is 15 amino acids. The germline V gene encodes CDR1 PRHDT and CDR2 FYEKMQ (reference sequence). V was clipped by 1 base and J by 4 bases, with 12 bases between them. This TCR derives from a male donor in good health and CMV-seronegative. The sequencing input was PBMCs. The rearrangement joins TRBV13 to TRBJ2-3, with TRBD2 as a possible D gene (6 bases). CDR3 sequence: CASSLEGGKADTQYF. Written as DNA, the CDR3 is TGTGCCAGCAGCTTAGAGGGCGGGAAGGCAGATACGCAGTATTTT. The whole variable domain, filled in from reference TRBV13 and TRBJ2-3, reads AAGVIQSPRHLIKEKRETATLKCYPIPRHDTVYWYQQGPGQDPQFLISFYEKMQSDKGSIPDRFSAQQFSDYHSELNMSSLELGDSALYFCASSLEGGKADTQYFGPGTRLTVL.